This T cell receptor (beta chain) derives from a study of shared clonotypes between healthy human individuals. Comment on this clone: Its matching antigen is unknown. This same CDR3 is encoded by further DNA sequences in the sample.

Germline V gives CDR1 MNHNS, CDR2 SASEGT. The CDR3 consists of 13 residues. V was clipped by 1 base and J by 0 bases, with 4 bases between them. Method: immunoSEQ multiplex PCR; TCRdb's copy keeps in-frame clones and lacks some. The data contain 850,000 to 1,200,000 clones, around 74% of them seen just once; the ten biggest clones take up approximately 1.5%. Study-level points and caveats: The generation probabilities recorded for non-shared clonotypes fell below those of clonotypes shared by all four donors. For sorted subsets, rarefaction showed incomplete sequencing despite large depth.

The sample comprised memory CD4+ T cells sorted from blood. The subset was: CD45RA-negative fraction. The receptor was isolated from a man aged 18 to 35 in good health. This chain connects TRBV6-1 to TRBJ2-7; D ambiguous. In DNA form, the CDR3 reads TGTGCCAGCAGTGAAGACCTCTCCTACGAGCAGTACTTC. It codes for CASSEDLSYEQYF.